Listed here are 9 T cell receptor beta chains from one sample, sequenced in a study of monozygotic twins with inflammatory bowel disease. TCRdb reworked the 5' RACE reads into one entry per CDR3 protein, no DNA. The sample is made up of 420,000 or so distinct CDR3 sequences, and the top ten hold 2.4% of it. Sequencing was done on a sample of blood. All receptors derive from a human donor with ulcerative colitis or Crohn's disease, or a healthy co-twin of an affected twin (not recorded which).

The chain links TRBV6-4 to TRBJ2-3; TCRdb's D gene call, TRBD1, goes unchecked for lack of DNA. Germline V gene lookup returns CDR1 MRHNA and CDR2 SNTAGT. The CDR3 is 13 residues long. This chain's CDR3 is CASSQGHTDTQYF.

V gene TRBV12-3 or TRBV12-4 combines with J gene TRBJ2-3. CDR3 size: 12 residues. The CDR3 region is CASSLAGQMQYF.

This chain links TRBV18 with TRBJ2-7. Germline V gene data show CDR1 as KGHSH and CDR2 as LQKENI. There are 13 residues in the CDR3. CDR3 residues: CASSPRVWDEQYF.

The rearrangement joins TRBV11-2 to TRBJ2-1; TCRdb's D gene call, TRBD2, goes unchecked for lack of DNA. CDR1 and CDR2 from the germline V gene are SGHAT and FQNNGV. The CDR3 is made up of 17 amino acids. The CDR3 spells CASSLVGGLAGGREQFF.

The V and J genes are TRBV29-1 and TRBJ2-3; TCRdb lists TRBD1, though no DNA is available to test this call. The CDR3 sequence is 14 residues long. The V gene's germline CDR1 is SQVTM and CDR2 ANQGSEA. The CDR3 spells CSVGPTGVTDTQYF.

V usage is TRBV7-2 and J usage is TRBJ2-7; TCRdb indicates TRBD1, and absent DNA this call remains unverified. Germline CDR1 and CDR2: SGHTA and FQGNSA. This CDR3 region has 14 residues. CDR3 residues: CASSLKPGQGTQYF.

The genes are TRBV20-1 and TRBJ1-2; the D call of TRBD1 rests on TCRdb alone, since no DNA is present to check it. CDR1 is DFQATT and CDR2 is SNEGSKA in the germline V gene (reference sequence). The CDR3 covers 13 residues. CDR3 loop: CSASTAGGIGYTF.

J is TRBJ2-2 and V is TRBV11-1; the TRBD1 assignment by TCRdb is unverifiable without DNA. The V gene's germline CDR1 is SGHAT and CDR2 FQDESV (reference sequence). The CDR3 sequence is 19 residues long. The CDR3 is CASSLRTGRYSPNTGELFF.

The chain has TRBV7-8 and TRBJ2-7; TCRdb designates TRBD1, a call that cannot be tested without DNA. CDR1 SGHVS and CDR2 FQNEAQ come from the germline V gene. The CDR3 spans 14 residues. The CDR3 here is CASSLVGGLDEQYF. Together with reference TRBV7-8 and TRBJ2-7, the CDR3 gives the full variable domain: GAGVSQSPRYKVAKRGQDVALRCDPISGHVSLFWYQQALGQGPEFLTYFQNEAQLDKSGLPSDRFFAERPEGSVSTLKIQRTQQEDSAVYLCASSLVGGLDEQYFGPGTRLTVT.